This T cell receptor beta chain was documented in a study of blood T cell repertoires in COVID-19. The age range of participants was about 18 to 95 years, with residence in fewer than 25 US areas. This CDR3 is built from 16 residues. Sequencing used immunoSEQ multiplex PCR; TCRdb keeps in-frame clones, though not all of them. The sample carries 300,000 to 350,000 clones, roughly nine tenths recorded once. This clone has only one observation. Specimen: PBMCs or T cells enriched from blood (not recorded which). The receptor comes from a woman younger than 45 who had recovered from COVID-19. The chain links TRBV21-1 to TRBJ1-6; the table calls TRBD1, which could not be checked here. TRBV21-1 is deemed a pseudogene. CDR3 in amino acids: CASSNVGQPDNSPLHF. CDR3 nucleotides: TGTGCCAGCAGCAATGTAGGACAGCCGGATAATTCACCCCTCCACTTT.